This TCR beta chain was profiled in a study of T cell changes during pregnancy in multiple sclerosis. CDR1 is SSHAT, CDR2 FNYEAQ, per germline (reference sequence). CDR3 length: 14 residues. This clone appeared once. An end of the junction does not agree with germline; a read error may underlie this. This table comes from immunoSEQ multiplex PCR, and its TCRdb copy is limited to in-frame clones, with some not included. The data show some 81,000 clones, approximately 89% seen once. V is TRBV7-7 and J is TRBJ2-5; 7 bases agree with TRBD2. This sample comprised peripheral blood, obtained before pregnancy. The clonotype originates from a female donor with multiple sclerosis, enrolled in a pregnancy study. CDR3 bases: TGTGCTAGCAGCCCCGGGGGGTCCCCAGAGACCCAGTACTTC. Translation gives CASSPGGSPETQYF.